This is a list of T cell receptor beta chains from one sample in a study of blood T cell repertoires in COVID-19. TCRdb keeps only in-frame clones here, not all; method: immunoSEQ multiplex PCR. The table shows fewer than 350,000 clones, with around 90% occurring only once. Sequencing used PBMCs or T cells enriched from blood (not recorded which). All receptors come from a woman between 40 and 55 years old with acute COVID-19. Each CDR3 is given with its conserved first and last residue. For some rows the clone size is stated as once, few or many, or as a class when expanded; others skip it.

NA	TRBJ1-1	TRBV21-1	CASSLQVTSRRDTGGTEAFF
NA	TRBJ1-5	TRBV28	CASSVAPETAMDSSQHF
NA	TRBJ1-6	TRBV27	CASSGGSLSYNSPLHF
NA	TRBJ1-4	TRBV15	CATSRDLQVAGEKLFF
NA	TRBJ1-2	TRBV13	CASSLGHRGRGYTF
NA	TRBJ1-1	TRBV7-2	CASSLAGGMNTEAFF
NA	TRBJ2-3	TRBV11-3	CASSLGTSAITDTQYF
NA	TRBJ1-5	TRBV28	CASSHGRTVSNQPQHF
NA	TRBJ2-2	TRBV19	CASSMGPNTGELFF
NA	TRBJ1-5	TRBV19	CASRREGKSNQPQHF
NA	TRBJ1-5	TRBV19	CASAGQARGQPQHF
NA	TRBJ1-5	TRBV28	CASQSLGQPQHF
NA	TRBJ2-1	TRBV29-1	CSALGGGPSNSYNEQFF
NA	TRBJ2-3	TRBV27	CASAMTRAPTDTQYF
NA	TRBJ1-1	TRBV2	CASSVTGGSLGAFF
once	TRBJ2-1	TRBV15	CATSRDLNGGQKYNEQFF
NA	TRBJ2-3	TRBV7-6	CASSQYRGLRSTDTQYF
few	TRBJ2-7	TRBV6-1	CASSEGQAGAYEQYF
many	TRBJ2-7	TRBV13	CASSLKGVTYEQYF
NA	TRBJ2-2	TRBV27	CASTTLGRGELFF
NA	TRBJ1-6	TRBV7-2	CASSSRVSEPLHF
NA	TRBJ1-5	TRBV24-1	CATSDSRVPNQPQHF
NA	TRBJ2-7	TRBV30	CAWSEDRRSYEQYF
once	TRBJ1-1	TRBV28	CASRFEGVLRNTEAFF
NA	TRBJ1-1	TRBV7-9	CASSFEGGITEAFF
NA	TRBJ1-2	TRBV2	CASSETAWGYTF
NA	TRBJ2-6	TRBV19	CASSISPGRGMHGANVLTF
NA	TRBJ1-6	TRBV12-3/TRBV12-4	CASSPLSSLPLHF
NA	TRBJ1-6	TRBV5-6	CASSLGQDSNSPLHF
NA	TRBJ2-1	TRBV3-1/TRBV3-2	CASSQSGANEQFF
NA	TRBJ2-3	TRBV3-1/TRBV3-2	CASSQGQVYTDTQYF
NA	TRBJ2-5	TRBV5-1	CASSLTSRETQYF
NA	TRBJ2-3	TRBV14	CASSQTLADTQYF
NA	TRBJ2-7	TRBV5-5	CASSLTSSISYEQYF